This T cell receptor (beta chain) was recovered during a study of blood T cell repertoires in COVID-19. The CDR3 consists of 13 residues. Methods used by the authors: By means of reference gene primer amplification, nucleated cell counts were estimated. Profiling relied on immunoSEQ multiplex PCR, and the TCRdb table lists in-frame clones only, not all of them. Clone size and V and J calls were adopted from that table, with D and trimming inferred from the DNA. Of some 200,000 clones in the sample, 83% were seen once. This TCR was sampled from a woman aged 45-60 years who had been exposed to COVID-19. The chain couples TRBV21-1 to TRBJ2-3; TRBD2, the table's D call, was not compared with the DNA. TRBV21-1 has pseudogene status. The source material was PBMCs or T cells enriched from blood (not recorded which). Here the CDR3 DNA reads TGTGCCAGCACCCCAGGTAGCGCCGATACGCAGTATTTT. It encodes CASTPGSADTQYF.